What follows is one TCR beta chain and its context. Data came from immunoSEQ multiplex PCR; TCRdb stores just in-frame clones and leaves some out. The sample shows about 50,000 clones, roughly 94% of them seen only once. CDR3 length: 16 residues. The germline CDR1 and CDR2 sequences are MNHNS and SASEGT. Germline trimming cut 4 bases from V and 5 bases from J; bases unmatched to any gene: 6. The entry originates in a study of T cell changes during pregnancy in multiple sclerosis. The chain employs TRBV6-1 and TRBJ1-5; 12 nucleotides line up with TRBD1. This material consisted of CD4+ T cells from peripheral blood mononuclear cells, taken in the third trimester of pregnancy. The receptor was derived from a female donor with multiple sclerosis, enrolled in a pregnancy study. The CDR3 spells CASSANWDRGHQPQHF. CDR3 in DNA: TGTGCCAGCAGTGCCAACTGGGACAGGGGGCATCAGCCCCAGCATTTT.